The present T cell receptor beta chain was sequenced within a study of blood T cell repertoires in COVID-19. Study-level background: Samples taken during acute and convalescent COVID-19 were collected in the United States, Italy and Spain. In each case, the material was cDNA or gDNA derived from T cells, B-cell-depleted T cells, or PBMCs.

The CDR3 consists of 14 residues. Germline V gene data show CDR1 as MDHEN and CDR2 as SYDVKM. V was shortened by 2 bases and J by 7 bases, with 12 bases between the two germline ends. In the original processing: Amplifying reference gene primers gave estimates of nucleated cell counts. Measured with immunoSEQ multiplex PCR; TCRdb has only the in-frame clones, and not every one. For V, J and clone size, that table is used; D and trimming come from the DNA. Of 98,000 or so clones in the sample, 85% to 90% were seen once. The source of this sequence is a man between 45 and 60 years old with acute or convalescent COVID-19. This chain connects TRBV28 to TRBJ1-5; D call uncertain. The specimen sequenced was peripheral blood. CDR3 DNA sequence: TGTGCCAGCAGTTTACCCATGCCCAGACAGCCCCAGCATTTT. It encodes CASSLPMPRQPQHF.